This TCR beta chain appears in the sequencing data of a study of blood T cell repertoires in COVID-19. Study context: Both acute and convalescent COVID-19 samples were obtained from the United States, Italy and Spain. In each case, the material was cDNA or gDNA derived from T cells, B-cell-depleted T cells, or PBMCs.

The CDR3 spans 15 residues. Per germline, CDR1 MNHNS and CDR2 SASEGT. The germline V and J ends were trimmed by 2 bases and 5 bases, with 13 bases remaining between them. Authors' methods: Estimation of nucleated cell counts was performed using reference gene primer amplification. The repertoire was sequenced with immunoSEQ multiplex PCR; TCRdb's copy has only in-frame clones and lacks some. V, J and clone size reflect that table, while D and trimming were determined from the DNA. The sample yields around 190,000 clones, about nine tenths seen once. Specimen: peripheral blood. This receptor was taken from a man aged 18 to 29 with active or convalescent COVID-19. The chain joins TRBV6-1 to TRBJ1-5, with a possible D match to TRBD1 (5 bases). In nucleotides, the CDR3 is TGTGCCAGCAGTGAACTAGGGGTGGAAGATCAGCCCCAGCATTTT. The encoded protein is CASSELGVEDQPQHF.